This TCR beta chain was recovered during a study of T cell responses to AZD1222 COVID-19 vaccine. This CDR3 has 19 residues. V was cut by 0 bases and J by 4 bases, with 24 bases left in between. The germline V gene has CDR1 SGHRS and CDR2 YFSETQ. The assay was immunoSEQ multiplex PCR, and TCRdb's table has in-frame clones only and misses some. The table has about 72,000 clones, roughly 84% seen once. V is TRBV5-1 and J is TRBJ2-3; D is perhaps TRBD2 (5 bases). The receptor's source is an adult in good health. The specimen comprised peripheral blood, sampled on day 0 of AZD1222 vaccination. CDR3 residues: CASSLAAGEGMFSADTQYF. Here the CDR3 DNA reads TGCGCCAGCAGCTTGGCGGCCGGGGAAGGGATGTTTTCTGCAGATACGCAGTATTTT.